The 28 T cell receptor beta chains below all came from one sample that was sequenced in a study of blood T cells in healthy people across ages. A J-beta primer mix and a sample-barcoded 5' primer were used in a second PCR of roughly 7 to 12 cycles. MiXCR, run by TCRdb on the 5' RACE reads, gives a single entry per CDR3 protein. The repertoire holds 650,000 to 700,000 distinct CDR3 sequences, roughly 32% seen once, with 15% to 17% in the top ten. Sequencing input: blood. The receptors come from a woman of 80 years or more in good health.

There are many counts of this clonotype. The V gene is TRBV7-6, the J gene TRBJ2-3; D might be TRBD2 (6 bases). The CDR3 length is 15 residues. CDR1 and CDR2 (germline): SGHVS, FNYEAQ. V lost 1 base to trimming and J lost 4 bases, with 12 bases between them. The CDR3 sequence: CASSLGLGGPDTQYF. In DNA, the CDR3 is TGTGCCAGCAGCTTAGGATTGGGGGGACCAGATACGCAGTATTTT.

This clonotype was observed many times. The V and J genes are TRBV2 and TRBJ2-7; TRBD1 is a possible D gene (6 bases). Trimming took 4 bases from V and 2 from J, leaving 12 bases between them. Germline loops: CDR1 SNHLY, CDR2 FYNNEI. The CDR3 extends over 14 amino acids. This CDR3 is CASSVQGRTYEQYF. For the CDR3, the DNA is TGTGCCAGCAGTGTGCAGGGGCGGACCTACGAGCAGTACTTC.

The sample holds many counts of this clonotype. The CDR3 DNA sequence: TGCAGTGCTAGAGCTAAAGATACGCAGTATTTT. Translating gives CSARAKDTQYF. The chain joins TRBV20-1 to TRBJ2-3, with unresolved D. Trimming removed 1 base at V and 5 bases at J, with 4 bases between. In germline, CDR1 is DFQATT, CDR2 SNEGSKA (reference sequence). This CDR3 is 11 amino acids long.

This clonotype was counted many times. This sequence joins TRBV20-1 and TRBJ2-3; D gene unclear. The CDR3 covers 14 residues. Germline lookup yields CDR1 DFQATT and CDR2 SNEGSKA (reference sequence). Trimming cost V 6 bases and J 4 bases, with 17 bases left between them. The CDR3 region is CSANSFGRPDTQYF. The DNA for the CDR3 is TGCAGTGCCAATTCGTTCGGTCGGCCAGATACGCAGTATTTT.

The rearrangement links TRBV20-1 to TRBJ1-1; the D gene is possibly TRBD1 (6 bases). The CDR3 is made up of 15 amino acids. Trimming removed 0 bases at V and 7 bases at J, with 18 bases between. Germline CDR1 DFQATT, CDR2 SNEGSKA (reference sequence). CDR3 nucleotide sequence: TGCAGTGCTAGAGACCCCAGGGGTGTGGCATATGAAGCTTTCTTT. It specifies CSARDPRGVAYEAFF.

In its sample, this clonotype was seen once. V and J are TRBV4-3 and TRBJ1-1; D possibly corresponds to TRBD1 (6 bases). CDR1 LGHNA and CDR2 YSLEER come from the germline V gene. V lost 0 bases and J 6 bases, leaving 14 bases between the germline ends. This CDR3 region has 15 residues. The CDR3 here is CASSQEPQGYSEAFF. The CDR3 DNA sequence: TGCGCCAGCAGCCAAGAACCGCAGGGGTATTCTGAAGCTTTCTTT.

This clonotype has ten or more counts. This chain links TRBV7-2 with TRBJ2-7; TRBD2 matches 8 bases. V shed 4 bases, J shed 0 bases, and the junction held 5 bases outside the gene matches. This CDR3 contains 15 residues. The V gene's germline CDR1 is SGHTA and CDR2 FQGNSA. The CDR3 loop is CASSSTSGTSYEQYF. The CDR3 region has the DNA TGTGCCAGCAGCTCCACTAGCGGCACCTCCTACGAGCAGTACTTC. The full variable domain, rest sourced from reference TRBV7-2 and TRBJ2-7, is GAGVSQSPSNKVTEKGKDVELRCDPISGHTALYWYRQSLGQGLEFLIYFQGNSAPDKSGLPSDRFSAERTGGSVSTLTIQRTQQEDSAVYLCASSSTSGTSYEQYFGPGTRLTVT.

This clonotype showed up many times. The chain joins TRBV2 to TRBJ1-1, with TRBD1 matching over 10 bases. From germline, CDR1 is SNHLY and CDR2 FYNNEI. This CDR3 region has 16 residues. Trimming removed 6 bases from V and 1 base from J; junction bases left unmatched: 8. This CDR3 reads CASSRRTGGKNTEAFF. CDR3 coding DNA: TGTGCCAGCAGCCGGCGGACAGGGGGTAAGAACACTGAAGCTTTCTTT. The variable domain in full, completed from reference TRBV2 and TRBJ1-1, reads EPEVTQTPSHQVTQMGQEVILRCVPISNHLYFYWYRQILGQKVEFLVSFYNNEISEKSEIFDDQFSVERPDGSNFTLKIRSTKLEDSAMYFCASSRRTGGKNTEAFFGQGTRLTVV.

The chain recombines TRBV11-2 with TRBJ2-2, with D possibly TRBD2 on 6 matching bases. Trimming cost V 0 bases and J 7 bases, with 12 bases left between them. This CDR3 is built from 15 residues. Germline assignment: CDR1 SGHAT and CDR2 FQNNGV. CDR3 protein: CASSLDSGLVGELFF. The CDR3 coding sequence is TGTGCCAGCAGCTTAGATTCGGGACTGGTCGGGGAGCTGTTTTTT.

Notes on this clonotype: A much larger clone is a single base away; this may be a read error. The V gene is TRBV21-1, the J gene TRBJ2-1. TRBV21-1 is reported as a pseudogene. The CDR3 consists of 14 residues. CDR3 DNA sequence: TGTGCCGGCCCAAAGGCTGACTCCTACAATGAGCAGTTCTTC. It translates to CAGPKADSYNEQFF.

This clonotype turned up a few times. This chain's CDR3 is CATMGLGNTGELFF. The CDR3 DNA reads as TGTGCCACCATGGGGCTGGGAAACACCGGGGAGCTGTTTTTT. The chain uses TRBV24-1 and TRBJ2-2, with D maybe TRBD1 (5 bases). This CDR3 spans 14 amino acids. The V gene's germline CDR1 is KGHDR and CDR2 SFDVKD. Trimming cost V 8 bases and J 2 bases, with 11 bases left between them.

This clonotype came up a few times. The chain links TRBV11-2 to TRBJ2-2; possible D gene TRBD2, 6 bases. There are 14 residues in the CDR3. Germline CDR1 and CDR2: SGHAT and FQNNGV. V lost 5 bases and J 8 bases, leaving 15 bases between the germline ends. The CDR3 coding sequence is TGTGCCAGCAGCCGAGCGGGCTGGACGGGGGAGCTGTTTTTT. Translated, it gives CASSRAGWTGELFF.

This clonotype was recorded at least ten times. The chain joins TRBV6-1 to TRBJ2-1; D is unclear. Deletions cut 3 bases from V and 7 bases from J, with 19 bases between. This CDR3 contains 16 residues. From germline, CDR1 is MNHNS and CDR2 SASEGT. This chain's CDR3 is CASSDPVRPERNEQFF. For the CDR3, the DNA is TGTGCCAGCAGTGACCCGGTAAGACCCGAAAGAAATGAGCAGTTCTTC.

In this sample, this clonotype turned up many times. The V and J genes are TRBV20-1 and TRBJ2-7, with 8 bases that match TRBD1. Germline loops: CDR1 DFQATT, CDR2 SNEGSKA (reference sequence). The J segment lost 4 bases and the V segment lost 4 bases, leaving 15 bases of the junction unmatched. The CDR3 totals 16 residues. As DNA, the CDR3 is TGCAGTGCTAATGAACCAGGGGGCGGGATGGCGTACGAGCAGTACTTC. Translated, it gives CSANEPGGGMAYEQYF.

The chain recombines TRBV6-5 with TRBJ1-2; perhaps TRBD1 as D (5 bases). The CDR3 totals 13 residues. Trimming left V 6 bases short and J 4 bases short, with 12 bases between. Germline values: CDR1 MNHEY, CDR2 SVGAGI. CDR3 coding DNA: TGTGCCAGCAGAAGAGCAGGGATCTATGGCTACACCTTC. Protein product: CASRRAGIYGYTF.

The chain combines TRBV5-1 with TRBJ2-3, with 9 positions matching TRBD2. Germline trimming cut 4 bases from V and 6 bases from J; bases unmatched to any gene: 9. This CDR3 contains 15 residues. Looked up from germline, CDR1 is SGHRS and CDR2 is YFSETQ. CDR3 amino acids: CASSPRLAGRDTQYF. The DNA for the CDR3 is TGCGCCAGCAGCCCCCGCCTAGCGGGGCGGGATACGCAGTATTTT.

This clonotype was observed many times. With a much larger clone just one base away, this may be a read error. The chain recombines TRBV12-3 or TRBV12-4 with TRBJ2-5; a possible D gene is TRBD2 (7 bases). The CDR3 length is 14 residues. CDR3 loop: CASSLGRGANEQYF. Written as DNA, the CDR3 is TGTGCCAGCAGCTTAGGGAGGGGGGCAAATGAGCAGTACTTC.

This clonotype was found many times. A much larger clone differs from this one at a single base, so this may be a read error. The V and J genes are TRBV5-1 and TRBJ2-1, with 10 bases identical to TRBD2. The closer fit of TRBJ2-7 to the DNA end suggests the J call may be wrong. This CDR3 comprises 15 residues. CDR1 SGHRS and CDR2 YFSETQ come from the germline V gene. CDR3 region: CASSYLAGEYNEQYF. CDR3 bases: TGCGCCAGCAGCTATCTAGCGGGGGAGTACAATGAGCAGTACTTC.

V and J are TRBV7-2 and TRBJ1-5; D perhaps matches TRBD1 (6 bases). CDR1 SGHTA and CDR2 FQGNSA come from the germline V gene. V was trimmed by 1 base and J by 3 bases, leaving 13 bases between them. This CDR3 has 16 amino acids. The CDR3 sequence: CASSLDGGALNQPQHF. CDR3 DNA: TGTGCCAGCAGCTTAGACGGGGGCGCCCTCAATCAGCCCCAGCATTTT.

Details on this clonotype: The junction departs from germline at one end; a sequencing error may be responsible. This chain joins TRBV29-1 and TRBJ1-1; D not resolved. The CDR3 length is 12 residues. Germline values: CDR1 SQVTM, CDR2 ANQGSEA. The CDR3 DNA reads TGCAGCGTTATTGTCCCTCTCTCTGAAGTTTTCTTT. Its protein is CSVIVPLSEVFF.

This clonotype was seen a single time. The V gene is TRBV20-1, the J gene TRBJ1-1, with D unclear. The CDR3 runs to 15 residues. Per germline, CDR1 DFQATT and CDR2 SNEGSKA (reference sequence). Trimming stripped 1 base from V and 0 bases from J, with 12 bases between. The CDR3 DNA follows: TGCAGTGCTAGAGCAGGAGGTGCCCTGAACACTGAAGCTTTCTTT. It is translated as CSARAGGALNTEAFF.

The CDR3 is CASSNRIGGSVYEQYF. For the CDR3, the DNA is TGTGCCAGCAGTAATCGAATAGGCGGGAGTGTCTACGAGCAGTACTTC. The chain uses TRBV12-3 or TRBV12-4 and TRBJ2-7; 7 nucleotides agree with TRBD2. This CDR3 region has 16 residues. After removal of 5 bases from V and 3 bases from J, the junction contained 13 bases not matched to a gene.

This clonotype showed up just a few times. V gene TRBV7-2 combines with J gene TRBJ2-7; no definite D call. The germline gives CDR1 SGHTA, CDR2 FQGNSA. This CDR3 comprises 14 residues. The germline V and J ends were trimmed by 0 bases and 4 bases, with 10 bases remaining between them. The CDR3 spells CASSLAMSAYEQYF. CDR3 DNA: TGTGCCAGCAGCTTAGCGATGTCAGCTTACGAGCAGTACTTC.

This chain uses TRBV7-2 with TRBJ2-5; D may be TRBD1 (6 bases). V lost 4 bases, J lost 2 bases, and 17 bases lay in between. CDR3 length: 16 amino acids. The germline gives CDR1 SGHTA, CDR2 FQGNSA. The CDR3 loop is CASSSRATGVQETQYF. The CDR3 DNA reads as TGTGCCAGCAGCTCGCGAGCGACAGGAGTGCAAGAGACCCAGTACTTC.

V usage is TRBV6-5 and J usage is TRBJ1-5, with D tentatively TRBD1 (6 bases). Germline assignment: CDR1 MNHEY and CDR2 SVGAGI. V was cut by 6 bases and J by 0 bases, with 12 bases left in between. The CDR3 covers 15 residues. Here the CDR3 reads CASSRKGDSNQPQHF. CDR3 sequence (DNA): TGTGCCAGCAGCAGGAAGGGGGATAGCAATCAGCCCCAGCATTTT.

This clonotype appeared a few times. The chain combines TRBV6-1 with TRBJ2-7; 7 positions agree with TRBD1. From germline, CDR1 is MNHNS and CDR2 SASEGT. V shed 1 base and J 3 bases; nucleotides not matched to a gene: 6. The CDR3 consists of 15 residues. CDR3: CASSEVPGQYYEQYF. CDR3 bases: TGTGCCAGCAGTGAAGTGCCGGGACAGTACTACGAGCAGTACTTC.

The chain joins TRBV11-2 to TRBJ2-7; 7 bases align to TRBD2. Unmatched junction bases numbered 9, after V lost 5 bases and J lost 2 bases. This CDR3 contains 15 residues. The V gene's germline CDR1 is SGHAT and CDR2 FQNNGV. CDR3 sequence reads: CASSPAWAGAYEQYF. The CDR3 DNA follows: TGTGCCAGCAGCCCGGCGTGGGCGGGGGCCTACGAGCAGTACTTC. The full variable domain, with the rest looked up from reference TRBV11-2 and TRBJ2-7, is EAGVAQSPRYKIIEKRQSVAFWCNPISGHATLYWYQQILGQGPKLLIQFQNNGVVDDSQLPKDRFSAERLKGVDSTLKIQPAKLEDSAVYLCASSPAWAGAYEQYFGPGTRLTVT.

On this clonotype: It may be a read error: a sequence one base away is much more abundant. The conserved closing phenylalanine or tryptophan is absent in this CDR3, likely reflecting a read error. The V and J genes are TRBV7-6 and TRBJ1-2; 7 bases line up with TRBD1. The CDR3 consists of 13 residues. V gave up 5 bases and J gave up 6 bases; unmatched junction bases: 6. CDR1 is SGHVS, CDR2 FNYEAQ, per germline. CDR3 coding DNA: TGTGCCAGCAGCGGCCGGGACAGAAATGGCTACACCTGC. Translating it yields CASSGRDRNGYTC.